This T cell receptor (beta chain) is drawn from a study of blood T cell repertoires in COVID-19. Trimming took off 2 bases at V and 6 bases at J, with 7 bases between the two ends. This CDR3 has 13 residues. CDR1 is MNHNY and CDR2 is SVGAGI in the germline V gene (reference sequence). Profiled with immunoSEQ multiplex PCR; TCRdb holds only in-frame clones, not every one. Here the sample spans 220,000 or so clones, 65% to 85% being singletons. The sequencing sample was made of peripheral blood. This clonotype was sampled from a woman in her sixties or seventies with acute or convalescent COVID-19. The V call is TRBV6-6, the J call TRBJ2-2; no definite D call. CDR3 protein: CASSYVRAGELFF. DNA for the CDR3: TGTGCCAGCAGTTACGTCCGGGCCGGGGAGCTGTTTTTT.